This is a list of T cell receptor beta chains from one sample in a study of blood T cell repertoires in COVID-19. TCRdb keeps only in-frame clones here, not all; method: immunoSEQ multiplex PCR. Here the sample spans roughly 70,000 clones, 80% being singletons. Sequenced: peripheral blood. These receptors were taken from a human donor in a cohort sampled during active COVID-19. Both conserved end residues are part of each CDR3. D genes are given only for firm matches. Not every row has a clone size; where given, it reads once, few, many or a size class.

clone_size | d_call | j_call | v_call | cdr3_nt | cdr3_aa
NA | TRBD2 | TRBJ2-7 | TRBV6-2/TRBV6-3 | TGTGCCAGCAGCCTTACTAGCGGGAAGTACGAGCAGTACTTC | CASSLTSGKYEQYF
few | TRBD1 | TRBJ2-7 | TRBV27 | TGTGCCAGCAGTTCCGGACAGGGCTACGAGCAGTACTTC | CASSSGQGYEQYF
NA | NA | TRBJ2-2 | TRBV15 | TGTGCCACCAGCAGAGATGGGGGGATACAAATTTTT | CATSRDGGIQIF
NA | TRBD1 | TRBJ2-7 | TRBV28 | TGTGCCAGCAGCACCGGGACAGGAACCGACGAGCAGTACTTC | CASSTGTGTDEQYF
few | NA | TRBJ1-5 | TRBV19 | TGTGCCAGTATCGGACAGTATAGCAATCAGCCCCAGCATTTT | CASIGQYSNQPQHF
NA | NA | TRBJ2-5 | TRBV7-6 | TGTGCCAGCAGCACCCCAACAGGGTCAGGGGAGACCCAGTACTTC | CASSTPTGSGETQYF
NA | NA | TRBJ2-2 | TRBV27 | TGTGCCAGCAGTTTATTTAGGGGTACCGGGGAGCTGTTTTTT | CASSLFRGTGELFF
few | TRBD2 | TRBJ2-7 | TRBV7-3 | TGTGCCAGCAGAGGGACCCCGGGGGGAGAGCAGTACTTC | CASRGTPGGEQYF
NA | NA | TRBJ1-1 | TRBV6-5 | TGTGCCACGAACGCCCGGGGTTGGGGGAACACTGAAGCTTTCTTT | CATNARGWGNTEAFF
NA | TRBD1 | TRBJ1-1 | TRBV5-1 | TGCGCCAGCAGCTTTCAGGGGGGCCAGGGGACTGAAGCTTTCTTT | CASSFQGGQGTEAFF
NA | NA | TRBJ2-3 | TRBV19 | TGTGCCAGTAGTAGGGCCAATTCCGCAGATACGCAGTATTTT | CASSRANSADTQYF
NA | NA | TRBJ2-2 | TRBV5-1 | TGCGCCAGCAGCTTGGATGGCCCACCGGGGGAGCTGTTTTTT | CASSLDGPPGELFF
NA | NA | TRBJ2-5 | TRBV7-9 | TGTGCCAGCAGTCTAGACGAGGAGACCCAGTACTTC | CASSLDEETQYF
NA | NA | TRBJ1-3 | TRBV10-3 | TGTGCCATCAGGGACAGCTCTGGAAACACCATATATTTT | CAIRDSSGNTIYF
NA | NA | TRBJ2-5 | TRBV3-1/TRBV3-2 | TGTGCCAGCAGCCAAGTTGCCAGCGTAACTCAAGAGACCCAGTACTTC | CASSQVASVTQETQYF
NA | TRBD1 | TRBJ2-4 | TRBV19 | TGTGCCAGTAGTACGACCGGGACAGGAAACATTCAGTACTTC | CASSTTGTGNIQYF
NA | TRBD1 | TRBJ1-1 | TRBV7-2 | TGTGCCAGCAGCCAAGGGACAGGTTTGAACACTGAAGCTTTCTTT | CASSQGTGLNTEAFF
NA | NA | TRBJ2-1 | TRBV28 | TGTGCCAGCAGTTTATCAGGGGGGCTAAGGGAGCAGTTCTTC | CASSLSGGLREQFF
once | NA | TRBJ1-2 | TRBV9 | TGTGCCAGCAGCGTGCGGCCAGAGACTAACTATGGCTACACCTTC | CASSVRPETNYGYTF
NA | TRBD2 | TRBJ2-7 | TRBV7-2 | TGTGCCAGCAGCGCTCTAGCGGGACGAACCTACGAGCAGTACTTC | CASSALAGRTYEQYF
NA | NA | TRBJ1-1 | TRBV7-8 | TGTGCCAGCAGCTTACGCCCCCCAGGAGGAGACACTGAAGCTTTCTTT | CASSLRPPGGDTEAFF
few | NA | TRBJ1-5 | TRBV27 | TGTGCCAGCAGTCTCCGGACACCTGCTAGCAATCAGCCCCAGCATTTT | CASSLRTPASNQPQHF
NA | NA | TRBJ1-2 | TRBV12-3/TRBV12-4 | TGTGCCAGCAGTTCAGGGGCTCGGGTCGGCTACACCTTC | CASSSGARVGYTF
NA | TRBD1 | TRBJ1-1 | TRBV19 | TGTGCCAGTAGTATAGTCCTCGACAGGGAAACTGAAGCTTTCTTT | CASSIVLDRETEAFF
NA | NA | TRBJ2-7 | TRBV9 | TGTGCCAGCAGCTATACTACTGTGAGGGAGTTTTCCTACGAGCAGTACTTC | CASSYTTVREFSYEQYF
NA | TRBD1 | TRBJ1-2 | TRBV19 | TGTGCCAGTAGCGGGACAGGGGGCTATGGCTACACCTTC | CASSGTGGYGYTF
few | TRBD2 | TRBJ2-7 | TRBV5-1 | TGCGCCAGCAGCTCGCGACTAGCGGGAGCAAATTACGAGCAGTACTTC | CASSSRLAGANYEQYF
once | NA | TRBJ1-2 | TRBV7-2 | TGTGCCAGCAGCCCAGGTCCGGTTAACTATGGCTACACCTTC | CASSPGPVNYGYTF
NA | TRBD1 | TRBJ2-5 | TRBV9 | TGTGCCAGCAGCGGTGACAGGGGGGGAGACGAGACCCAGTACTTC | CASSGDRGGDETQYF
NA | NA | TRBJ1-3 | TRBV7-9 | TGTGCCAGCAGCCAGGGCACATCTGGAAACACCATATATTTT | CASSQGTSGNTIYF
NA | NA | TRBJ1-2 | TRBV6-5 | TGTGCCAGCAGATCCGGACACACTGGCTACACCTTC | CASRSGHTGYTF
NA | NA | TRBJ2-7 | TRBV6-5 | TGTGCCAGCAGGGAGGCTCCGTGGGAGCAGTACTTC | CASREAPWEQYF
few | NA | TRBJ2-1 | TRBV14 | TGTGCCAGCAGCCAAGATAGGCTAGCGAACTATCGGGGGTACAATGAGCAGTTCTTC | CASSQDRLANYRGYNEQFF
once | TRBD2 | TRBJ2-7 | TRBV28 | TGTGCCAGCAGTCCCCCTCTAGCGGGGGCTCCTTCCTACGAGCAGTACTTC | CASSPPLAGAPSYEQYF
NA | NA | TRBJ2-7 | TRBV7-2 | TGTGCCAGCAGCTTACTTCACGGACAGCTATCCTACGAGCAGTACTTC | CASSLLHGQLSYEQYF
NA | TRBD1 | TRBJ1-3 | TRBV4-1 | TGCGCCAGCAGCCAAGAGACAGGGGTCGGAAACACCATATATTTT | CASSQETGVGNTIYF
NA | TRBD1 | TRBJ1-4 | TRBV27 | TGTGCCAGCAGGAGGACAGGGACCCTTGGGAAACTGTTTTTT | CASRRTGTLGKLFF
NA | NA | TRBJ2-7 | TRBV20-1 | TGCAGTGCTAGTGAAGCGGCGCTCGAGCAGTACTTC | CSASEAALEQYF
NA | TRBD2 | TRBJ2-7 | TRBV10-3 | TGTGCCACCACCCCATGGACTAGCGGGAGTAGGAGCTCCTACGAGCAGTACTTC | CATTPWTSGSRSSYEQYF
once | NA | TRBJ2-7 | TRBV28 | TGTGCCAGCAGAACGGGTCCCCTCTACGAGCAGTACTTC | CASRTGPLYEQYF
NA | NA | TRBJ2-7 | TRBV5-1 | TGCGCCAGCAGCCGAGTAGAACAGAGAGGAGGCGAGCAGTACTTC | CASSRVEQRGGEQYF
few | TRBD2 | TRBJ2-6 | TRBV5-4 | TGTGCCAGCAGCTTTGGGGGAGGGCCTGGGGCTGGGGCCAACGTCCTGACTTTC | CASSFGGGPGAGANVLTF
NA | TRBD1 | TRBJ2-1 | TRBV6-5 | TGTGCCAGCAGCCCAGGGGGATCCTCCTACAATGAGCAGTTCTTC | CASSPGGSSYNEQFF
NA | NA | TRBJ2-7 | TRBV19 | TGTGCCAGTAGTATCGGCCAGGGCTACGGCGAGCAGTACTTC | CASSIGQGYGEQYF
NA | NA | TRBJ1-1 | TRBV5-1 | TGCGCCAGCCGGCGGGAGGAGAACACTGAAGCTTTCTTT | CASRREENTEAFF
NA | NA | TRBJ1-4 | TRBV7-2 | TGTGCCAGCAGCCCCCGGAGAGGCGCAACTAATGAAAAACTGTTTTTT | CASSPRRGATNEKLFF
NA | NA | TRBJ1-5 | TRBV23-1 | TGCGCCAGCAGTCATTTCCAGGGGCTAAAGGATCGGGGAAGTCAGCCCCAGCATTTT | CASSHFQGLKDRGSQPQHF
NA | TRBD1 | TRBJ1-1 | TRBV6-2/TRBV6-3 | TGTGCCAGCAGTCAACCCGGGACAGGGTACACTGAAGCTTTCTTT | CASSQPGTGYTEAFF
NA | NA | TRBJ2-7 | TRBV5-4 | TGTGCCAGCAGCTTGGACAGGCTCGGGTACGAGCAGTACTTC | CASSLDRLGYEQYF
NA | TRBD2 | TRBJ2-1 | TRBV11-2 | TGTGCCAGCAGTTCAAGACTAGCCCCGAGGGTTGAGCAGTTCTTC | CASSSRLAPRVEQFF
NA | NA | TRBJ1-4 | TRBV25-1 | TGTAGTAGGGACTCCCCGCGGATTGAAAAACTGTTTTTT | CSRDSPRIEKLFF